This T cell receptor beta chain was sequenced during a study of human T cells and chemical hapten exposure (dated by TCRdb to the early 2020s). About the investigation overall: For sensitization, 2% DPC in acetone was applied to a 2 cm by 2 cm area of upper inner arm skin. Patch tests used Finn chambers with 0.01% DPC on the upper back, scored after 6 days by International Contact Dermatitis Research Group standards. The patient cohort, mostly female, included alopecia areata with under or over 50% scalp involvement, alopecia totalis and alopecia universalis. Throughout the approximately 26-week study period, patients were also given weekly therapeutic DPC doses on the scalp. Peripheral blood TCR repertoire changes were tracked in vivo in alopecia patients during primary and secondary sensitization to the hapten diphenylcyclopropenone (DPC). The libraries were sequenced as a pool, and the TCR yield per sample differed mostly because of small variations in library volumes within the pool. Nearly 30 alopecia patients provided blood for TCR sequencing at one to four time points (pre-sensitization, 2, 6 and 24 weeks). Blood was sampled from patients pre-sensitization (week 0) and at 2, 6 and about 24 weeks after DPC sensitization. Study-wide findings and limitations: Because every patient had alopecia, a presumed autoimmune disease, the patients' immune response might differ from that of healthy individuals. DPC sensitization did not change how many TCRs were above 1 in 1000 frequency, and no evidence was found of alterations in global repertoire structure. Significantly more large CDR3 similarity clusters were formed by expanded TCRs than by pre-sensitization or healthy control sets, consistent with antigen-driven responses. After repeated subsampling, the strength of the expansion versus patch-test correlation and the threshold at which it became significant changed. Patch test score was positively correlated with the number of PT1 expanded TCRs, with significance at thresholds 8, 16 and 32 but not at 4.

This specimen's time point label, per the study, means: pre-sensitization, week 0. Interpreted using the paper, the treatment or condition label stands for: therapeutic diphenylcyclopropenone sensitization with weekly scalp DPC. At every patch-test visit, the blood draw took place before the patch test was put on. Eligible patients were aged 18 to 70, diagnosed with alopecia, deemed suitable for DPC therapy, and excluded if pregnant. Total RNA was isolated from unfractionated whole blood collected in Tempus Blood RNA tubes. Points on this clonotype: What antigen it recognizes has not been identified. No quality values exist for individual bases; no much larger clone is one base distant.

The V and J ends are trimmed by 3 bases and 3 bases, leaving 14 bases between them. Including cysteine and phenylalanine, the CDR3 has 15 amino acids. CDR3 DNA is the only sequence kept; it has 45 bases, read in frame from the first base. The library relied on RACE. The reads were generated on a NextSeq 500. Library preparation attached unique molecular identifiers to individual cDNA molecules for quantitative, reproducible TCR counting. Each blood RNA sample was used to sequence both TCR alpha and TCR beta chains. The source study handled its data this way. Samples had a median of approximately 93,000 TCRs, with a range from roughly 20,000 to 690,600. V, J and CDR3 annotation of the TCR reads was performed with the Decombinator software suite. For the PS versus PT1 abundance plots, all samples were subsampled to the same number of TCRs (28,000). TCRs were defined as expanded if absent before sensitization and observed at least eight times at the 2-week time point. The raw public reads went through TCRdb reprocessing: fastp at Q25, MiXCR clone calling, in-frame beta chains kept. Every entry covers one CDR3 protein and lists the most common genes and DNA from its rows. What appears here as the V and J calls and clone size reflects TCRdb's work, not the paper's. The sample table records 250,000 to 300,000 distinct CDR3 sequences; over 7.5% of these occur just once. Together, the top ten hold 1.2% of the sample.

Here the sequenced sample was whole blood, taken in connection with sensitization to the hapten diphenylcyclopropenone (DPC). The clonotype was recovered from a young man with alopecia areata. Some clones in this sample may be carry-over from other donors' samples. The V and J segments used are TRBV12-3 or TRBV12-4 and TRBJ1-1; confidence is insufficient to name the D gene. The DNA sequence follows: TGTGCCAGCAGTTTTGACCCCGAGGCCGACACTGAAGCTTTCTTT. Its product reads: CASSFDPEADTEAFF.